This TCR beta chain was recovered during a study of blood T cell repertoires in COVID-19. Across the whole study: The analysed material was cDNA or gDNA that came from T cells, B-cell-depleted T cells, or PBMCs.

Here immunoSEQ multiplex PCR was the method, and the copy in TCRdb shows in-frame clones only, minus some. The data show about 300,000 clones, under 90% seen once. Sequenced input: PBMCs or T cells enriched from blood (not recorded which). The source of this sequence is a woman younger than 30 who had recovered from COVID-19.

CDR3 bases: TGTGCCAGCAGCCATCGACAGGGACCTCCCAATTCACCCCTCCACTTT. Its protein is CASSHRQGPPNSPLHF. The chain has TRBV7-8 and TRBJ1-6; 7 nucleotides match TRBD1. The V and J ends lost 5 bases and 7 bases, in that order; junction bases with no gene match: 11. Germline loops: CDR1 SGHVS, CDR2 FQNEAQ. The CDR3 length is 16 residues.